This T cell receptor beta chain was captured by sequencing in a study of memory CD4+ T cells and cytomegalovirus serostatus (dated by TCRdb to the late 2010s). Broadly, across the study: The cohort included approximately 35 healthy adults from Belgium, of whom 9 were CMV seropositive and 24 were CMV seronegative. CD4+ memory TCRbeta repertoires of a Belgian cohort with known cytomegalovirus serostatus were sequenced in order to replicate a published TCR-based CMV serostatus classifier.

Sequences SNHLY (CDR1) and FYNNEI (CDR2) are obtained from the germline V gene. Inclusive of the bounding cysteine and phenylalanine, the CDR3 is 14 residues long. This entry keeps only the CDR3 DNA: 42 bases, framed from base 1. Relative to germline, V is missing 6 bases and J is missing 5 bases, with 7 bases of the junction outside any gene match. A FACSAria II was used to sort memory CD4+ T cells, defined as single viable CD3+CD4+CD8-CD45RO+ cells. CMV serostatus was determined with a Roche Elecsys assay detecting serum IgG against CMV pp150, pp28, p38 and p52. Following thawing, total CD4+ T cells were enriched through positive selection using CD4 magnetic microbeads. The samples came from a different study that was designed specifically to examine the CD4+ T cell memory repertoire. Peripheral blood mononuclear cells were isolated and cryopreserved according to standard operating procedures, and serum was kept at -80 degrees C. The staining relied on CD3-PerCP (BW264/56), CD4-APC (RPA-T4), CD45RO-PE (UCHT1) and CD8-Pacific Orange (3B5) antibodies, and Sytox blue was used to exclude non-viable cells.

Comment on this clone: The antigen it binds to is not known. Base quality data are lacking; no much larger clone is found one base away.

Genomic DNA was extracted from sorted cells with the Quick-DNA Microprep Kit. Amplification of TCRbeta DNA was done with the immunoSEQ hsTCRbeta kit, following the protocol from the manufacturer. An Illumina MiSeq instrument was used to sequence the TCRbeta libraries. The study's own analysis went as follows. Once out-of-frame sequences had been removed, about 2,000,000 distinct TCRbeta sequences were left, which works out to an average of approximately 61,000 per individual. Each individual was scored by the count of around 160 previously reported CMV-associated TCRbeta sequences and the total productive distinct TCRbeta count. A beta-binomial model was reimplemented in Python, and scikit-learn random forests with default parameters were trained on US cohort data. Classifier performance on the Belgian cohort was summarized as median AUC with percentile confidence intervals calculated over 10,000 bootstrap iterations. The clones in this table, taken by TCRdb from immuneACCESS, are in-frame only. Not every clone is retained; where verified, under half of the shortfall comes from an unresolved V gene, and the cause of the rest is unknown. From that table come the V and J calls and clone size; the DNA was used to work out D and trimming. The sample table shows around 61,000 clones, and about 80% are seen once. The top ten hold approximately 0.43% of the sample.

General findings and caveats noted by the study authors: For predicting CMV serostatus, the median bootstrapped AUC was roughly 0.95 using the original framework and about 0.9 using a US-trained random forest. Among the 160 or so previously reported CMV-associated TCRbeta sequences, 67 showed up in the CD4+ memory repertoires, with each one found in between one and five individuals. The results were interpreted as suggesting that the CMV-associated TCR signature is largely present in the CD4+ memory repertoire. Only CD4+CD45RO+ memory cells were sequenced, in contrast to the original study, in which naive and memory CD4+ and CD8+ populations were covered. On the Belgian cohort, the classifier based on the original framework reached a median bootstrapped AUC of approximately 0.95, with a 95% CI of 0.76-1.00.

Input material: memory CD4+ T cells from blood. This sequence originates from an adult in good health and CMV-seronegative. The chain is made from TRBV2 and TRBJ1-5; TRBD1 lines up with 7 middle nucleotides. The CDR3 reads as follows: CASRTGQYDQPQHF. Read as DNA, the sequence is TGTGCCAGCAGGACGGGACAGTATGATCAGCCCCAGCATTTT.